The T cell receptor (beta chain) under discussion was sequenced for a study of T cell changes during pregnancy in multiple sclerosis. Germline V gene sequence: CDR1 SNHLY, CDR2 FYNNEI. V dropped 6 bases and J dropped 8; count of bases not matched to a gene: 6. This CDR3 region has 15 residues. Generated by immunoSEQ multiplex PCR, the TCRdb table keeps only in-frame clones and is missing some. This sample carries tens of thousands of clones, less than 95% of them seen once, and the ten largest clones take about 3.7%. The V and J genes are TRBV2 and TRBJ2-1; 14 bases line up with TRBD2. The sample consisted of peripheral blood, taken after pregnancy. This receptor was identified in a female donor in good health, enrolled as a control in a pregnancy study. The CDR3 region is CASRMGLAGVHEQFF. In DNA form, the CDR3 reads TGTGCCAGCAGAATGGGACTAGCGGGAGTTCATGAGCAGTTCTTC.